The subject of this entry is one TCR beta chain. The entry originates in a study of cytomegalovirus exposure and HLA in healthy donors. Primers: 60 Vbeta forward and 13 Jbeta reverse. Clones were read by immunoSEQ multiplex PCR, and TCRdb kept only the in-frame ones, dropping some. This table holds some 160,000 clones, around 77% found once. Sequencing input: PBMCs. The clonotype comes from a woman in her 30s in good health and CMV-seronegative.

This CDR3 is CASSPSGQGSYTGELFF. The CDR3 coding sequence is TGTGCCAGCAGCCCATCGGGACAGGGAAGCTACACCGGGGAGCTGTTTTTT. The chain combines TRBV9 with TRBJ2-2; TRBD1 matches at 9 bases. The V segment lost 4 bases and the J segment 3 bases; nucleotides outside the gene matches: 10. The CDR3 runs to 17 residues. Germline V lookup: CDR1 SGDLS, CDR2 YYNGEE.